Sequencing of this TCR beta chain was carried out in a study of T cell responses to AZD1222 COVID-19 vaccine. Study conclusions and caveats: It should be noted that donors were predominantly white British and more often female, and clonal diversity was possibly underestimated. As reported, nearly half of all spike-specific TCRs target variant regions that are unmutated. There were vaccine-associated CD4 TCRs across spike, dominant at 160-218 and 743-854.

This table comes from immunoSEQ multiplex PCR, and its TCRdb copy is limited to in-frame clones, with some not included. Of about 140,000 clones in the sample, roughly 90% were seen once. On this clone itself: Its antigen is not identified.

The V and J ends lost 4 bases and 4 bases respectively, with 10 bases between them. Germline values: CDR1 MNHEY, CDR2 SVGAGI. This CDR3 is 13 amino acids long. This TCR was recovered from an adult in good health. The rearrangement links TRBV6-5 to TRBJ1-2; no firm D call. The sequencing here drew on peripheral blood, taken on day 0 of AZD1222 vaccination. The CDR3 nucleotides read TGTGCCAGCAGTTTAAGCGGCGGCTATGGCTACACCTTC. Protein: CASSLSGGYGYTF.